This T cell receptor beta chain emerged from a study of blood T cell repertoires in COVID-19. The wider study: Acute and convalescent COVID-19 specimens originated in the United States, Italy and Spain. PBMCs, B-cell-depleted T cells, or T cells were the source of the cDNA or gDNA that made up the material.

In the original workflow: Amplifying reference gene primers gave estimates of nucleated cell counts. Repertoires were generated with immunoSEQ multiplex PCR, while TCRdb's copy carries only in-frame clones and drops some. For V, J and clone size, that table is used; D and trimming come from the DNA. The sample yields 60,000 or so clones, 87% seen once. This clone was seen once. V lost 0 bases, J lost 11 bases, and 2 bases stayed unmatched. CDR3 size: 14 residues. Germline V gives CDR1 KGHSH, CDR2 LQKENI. The chain links TRBV18 to TRBJ2-1, with 12 positions matching TRBD2. The TCR originated in a human donor with acute or convalescent COVID-19. The donor label of this sample is uncertain. The sequencing input was peripheral blood. The CDR3 DNA is TGTGCCAGCTCACCACCAACTAGCGGGGGGCAGCAGTTCTTC. Translated, it gives CASSPPTSGGQQFF. Based on the CDR3 plus reference TRBV18 and TRBJ2-1, the full variable domain is NAGVMQNPRHLVRRRGQEARLRCSPMKGHSHVYWYRQLPEEGLKFMVYLQKENIIDESGMPKERFSAEFPKEGPSILRIQQVVRGDSAAYFCASSPPTSGGQQFFGPGTRLTVL.